This is a list of T cell receptor beta chains from one sample in a study of blood T cells in healthy people across ages. TCRdb itself ran the 5' RACE reads through MiXCR, one entry per CDR3 protein. The sample contains 800,000 or so distinct CDR3 sequences, around 25% of which appear only once. These data were also reused for a study on T cells of mothers and their children.

Sequencing input: blood. These receptors were collected from a boy aged 5-17 years in good health. Each CDR3 is given with its conserved first and last residue. The D gene is left open where the match is weak. Clone size is not always given. Where it is, it says once, few, many or a class for expanded clones.

J gene	D gene	V gene	clone size	CDR3 DNA	CDR3 protein
TRBJ2-5	TRBD1	TRBV5-1	.	TGCGCCAGCAGCTTGGAAGGACAGGGGGTTCAAGAGACCCAGTACTTC	CASSLEGQGVQETQYF
TRBJ2-5	TRBD1	TRBV29-1	few	TGCAGCGTTGTGGTAGGCAGGGGGCATGAGACCCAGTACTTC	CSVVVGRGHETQYF
TRBJ2-3	.	TRBV29-1	.	TGCAGCGTTGCCTTAGCGGTCCTCACAGATACGCAGTATTTT	CSVALAVLTDTQYF
TRBJ2-5	.	TRBV11-2	few	TGTGCCAGCAGCTTAGTTACAGGAGGCGAGACCCAGTACTTC	CASSLVTGGETQYF
TRBJ2-7	.	TRBV18	.	TGTGCCAGCTCACGGGCCCTAGATTACTCCTACGAGCAGTACTTC	CASSRALDYSYEQYF
TRBJ2-5	TRBD1	TRBV6-6	few	TGTGCCAGCAGTTACCCAGGGGGCGTAGAGACCCAGTACTTC	CASSYPGGVETQYF
TRBJ1-2	TRBD1	TRBV7-9	.	TGTGCCAGCAGCCTACCTAGACAGGGACTAGGCTACACCTTC	CASSLPRQGLGYTF
TRBJ2-7	TRBD2	TRBV5-1	.	TGCGCCAGCAGCCCACCGGGACTAGCGGGACCCGAGGCGTACTTC	CASSPPGLAGPEAYF
TRBJ2-3	.	TRBV11-2	many	TGTGCCAGCAGCTTAGCGGGACCCACAGATACGCAGTATTTT	CASSLAGPTDTQYF
TRBJ1-1	TRBD1	TRBV29-1	few	TGCAGCGTCACCCGCGACAGGGTTGACACTGAAGCTTTCTTT	CSVTRDRVDTEAFF
TRBJ2-4	.	TRBV7-9	many	TGTGCCAGCAGCTTAGCAACCGACCTAGCCAAAAACATTCAGTACTTC	CASSLATDLAKNIQYF
TRBJ2-1	TRBD1	TRBV6-5	.	TGTGCCAGCAGTTACGACAGGGTGATCTACAATGAGCAGTTCTTC	CASSYDRVIYNEQFF
TRBJ2-7	.	TRBV20-1	once	TGCAGGGCCTTGGGGGGTAGCTCCTACGAGCAGTACTTC	CRALGGSSYEQYF
TRBJ2-1	TRBD1	TRBV19	.	TGTGCCAGCCGGCCGGGACAGGGGGCCTACAATGAGCAGTTCTTC	CASRPGQGAYNEQFF
TRBJ2-1	.	TRBV5-1	few	TGCGCCAGCAGCTTAGGGTGGGGGCAGTTCTTC	CASSLGWGQFF
TRBJ2-7	TRBD2	TRBV6-5	few	TGTGCCAGCGGGACTAGCGGGTACGAGCAGTACTTC	CASGTSGYEQYF
TRBJ2-7	.	TRBV6-1	few	TGTGCCAGCAGTTCACGACAAGGAAATACCTACGAGCAGTACTTC	CASSSRQGNTYEQYF
TRBJ2-5	TRBD1	TRBV30	few	TGTGCCTGGAGTGTAGACAGGGGCGGAGGGGAGACCCAGTACTTC	CAWSVDRGGGETQYF
TRBJ2-7	.	TRBV21-1	few	TGTGCCAGCAGCAAAACGCACGCAGCCTTTCCCTACGAGCAGTACTTC	CASSKTHAAFPYEQYF
TRBJ1-1	.	TRBV11-1	few	TGTGCCAGCAGCTTAATCGGCCCGAACACTGAAGCTTTCTTT	CASSLIGPNTEAFF
TRBJ1-1	TRBD1	TRBV7-8	.	TGTGCCAGCAGCAAGCGACAGGGACCCACTGAAGCTTTCTTT	CASSKRQGPTEAFF
TRBJ2-3	.	TRBV6-1	many	TGTGCCAGCAGTGAAGTCGGCAGGGATCTCGCAGATACGCAGTATTTT	CASSEVGRDLADTQYF
TRBJ1-6	.	TRBV20-1	.	TGCAGTGCTAGAGACGACGGGGAGTACTCACCCCTCCACTTT	CSARDDGEYSPLHF
TRBJ2-1	.	TRBV20-1	few	TGCAGTGCCACCAACCAGGGTATTGAGCAGTTCTTC	CSATNQGIEQFF
TRBJ2-2	TRBD2	TRBV4-1	.	TGCGCCAGCAGTGGGGGAAGGGGAGCGGGAGGGAACACCGGGGAGCTGTTTTTT	CASSGGRGAGGNTGELFF
TRBJ2-3	TRBD2	TRBV4-3	few	TGCGCCAGCAGCCCCAGCGGGGGGCAGATCGATACGCAGTATTTT	CASSPSGGQIDTQYF
TRBJ2-7	TRBD2	TRBV4-2	few	TGTGCCAGCAGCCAAGAGAGACTAGCGGGAGACTACGAGCAGTACTTC	CASSQERLAGDYEQYF
TRBJ2-7	.	TRBV11-2	few	TGTGCCAGCAGCTTAGATCCTGGGTCGGGGACCTACGAGCAGTACTTC	CASSLDPGSGTYEQYF
TRBJ2-5	.	TRBV4-3	.	TGCGCCAGCAGCCTATCTACCCGGGACCCTCGTGGGGAGACCCAGTACTTC	CASSLSTRDPRGETQYF
TRBJ1-2	.	TRBV6-4	few	TGTGCCAGCAGTGAGGAGGTGGGGTATGGCTACACCTTC	CASSEEVGYGYTF
TRBJ1-5	.	TRBV19	few	TGTGCCACCTCGGGGGGCAATCAGCCCCAGCATTTT	CATSGGNQPQHF
TRBJ1-1	.	TRBV5-1	.	TGCGCCAGCAGCTTGGGAGATGGAGTCCCTGAAGCTTTCTTT	CASSLGDGVPEAFF
TRBJ1-1	.	TRBV15	.	TGTGCCACCAGCAGAGTACAGGGGAACACTGAAGCTTTCTTT	CATSRVQGNTEAFF
TRBJ1-4	.	TRBV4-3	few	TGCGCCAGCAGCCAAGATGCGGGCGCCTTTAATGAAAAACTGTTTTTT	CASSQDAGAFNEKLFF
TRBJ1-2	.	TRBV6-5	.	TGTGCCAGCAGTTCCCCGACAGGTTCTAAGGGCTACACCTTC	CASSSPTGSKGYTF
TRBJ1-1	.	TRBV27	.	TGTGCCAGCAGTTCAGGCACAAGTGGCGCGGCTTTCTTT	CASSSGTSGAAFF
TRBJ1-4	.	TRBV28	few	TGTGCCAGCAGTTTACCAGGGGAGGGAGATGAAAAACCGTTTTTT	CASSLPGEGDEKPFF
TRBJ2-5	TRBD1	TRBV29-1	.	TGCAGCGTTCGAAGAGAGACAGGGAGAGAGACCCAGTACTTC	CSVRRETGRETQYF
TRBJ1-1	.	TRBV7-2	few	TGTGCCAGCAGCTTTTTTGGCACTGAAGCTTTCTTT	CASSFFGTEAFF